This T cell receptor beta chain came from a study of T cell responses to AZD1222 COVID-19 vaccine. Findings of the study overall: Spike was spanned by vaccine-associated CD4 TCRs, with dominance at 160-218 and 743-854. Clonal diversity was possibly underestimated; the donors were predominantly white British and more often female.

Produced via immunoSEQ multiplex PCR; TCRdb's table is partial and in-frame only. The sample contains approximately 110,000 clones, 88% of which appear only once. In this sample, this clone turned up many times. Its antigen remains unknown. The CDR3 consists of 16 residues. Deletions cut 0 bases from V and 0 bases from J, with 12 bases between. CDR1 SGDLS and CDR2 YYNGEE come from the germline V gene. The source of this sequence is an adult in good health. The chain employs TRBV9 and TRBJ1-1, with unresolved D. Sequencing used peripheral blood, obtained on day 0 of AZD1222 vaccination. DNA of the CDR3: TGTGCCAGCAGCGTAGAGGACTACCCCATGAACACTGAAGCTTTCTTT. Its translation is CASSVEDYPMNTEAFF.